The clone carrying this T cell receptor beta chain has a handful of counts. Its antigen is unidentified. Some clones are missing from TCRdb's copy, which holds only in-frame ones; the method was immunoSEQ multiplex PCR. The data hold more than 110,000 clones, with 80% to 90% observed a single time. This sample was included in a study of cytomegalovirus exposure and HLA in healthy donors. Whole-study context: The approximately 120 validation repertoires used the same platform as the roughly 700 first-cohort repertoires (as reported by a later analysis). General observations from the study: The investigators catalogued 150 to 200 TCR beta chains as cytomegalovirus-associated. It was found in a later analysis that first-cohort TCR clusters tended to co-occur in the 100 to 150 validation repertoires.

Among the approximately 130 subjects of the validation cohort, separate from the approximately 670-subject first cohort, were the donors. The sequenced material came from PBMCs. The clonotype was recovered from a woman aged 25 to 39 in good health and CMV-seronegative.

The CDR3 here is CASRDTGAYTF. CDR3 nucleotide sequence: TGTGCCAGCAGGGATACAGGGGCCTACACCTTC. The rearrangement joins TRBV7-9 to TRBJ1-2, with 7 bases matching TRBD1. Germline loops: CDR1 SEHNR, CDR2 FQNEAQ (reference sequence). The V gene end was trimmed by 6 bases and the J gene end by 10 bases; junction bases not matched to a gene: 5. This CDR3 comprises 11 residues. The entire variable domain, with the rest obtained from reference TRBV7-9 and TRBJ1-2, is as follows: DTGVSQNPRHKITKRGQNVTFRCDPISEHNRLYWYRQTLGQGPEFLTYFQNEAQLEKSRLLSDRFSAERPKGSFSTLEIQRTEQGDSAMYLCASRDTGAYTFGSGTRLTVV.